This T cell receptor (beta chain) was captured in a study of cytomegalovirus exposure and HLA in healthy donors. The PCR had 60 Vbeta and 13 Jbeta primers. Some clones are missing from TCRdb's copy, which holds only in-frame ones; the method was immunoSEQ multiplex PCR. The data hold 160,000 or so clones, with less than 85% observed a single time. Comments on this clone: Its antigen remains unknown.

The study's findings and limits: Rarity marked most TCR sequences, yet some public TCRs occurred in many donors. The presence/absence work took it that sequencing depth was about the same across donors.

Germline CDR1 reads MNHEY; CDR2 reads SMNVEV (reference sequence). The CDR3 is 18 amino acids. V lost 2 bases and J lost 4, with 21 bases in between. Sequencing input: PBMCs. This chain joins TRBV27 and TRBJ2-1; the D gene is possibly TRBD1 (6 bases). This receptor was identified in a man aged 40-49 years in good health and CMV-seronegative. CDR3 sequence: CASSLRARTGKGYNEQFF. CDR3 nucleotides: TGTGCCAGCAGTTTAAGAGCCCGCACAGGGAAGGGGTACAATGAGCAGTTCTTC.